This entry lists 11 T cell receptor beta chains sequenced from one sample in a study of blood T cell repertoires in COVID-19. TCRdb's copy holds only in-frame clones and misses some; the assay was immunoSEQ multiplex PCR. This sample has approximately 200,000 clones, with around 88% found just once. Sequencing was performed on peripheral blood. The source of these receptors is a man younger than 35 with active or convalescent COVID-19.

Many counts were recorded for this clone. The rearrangement joins TRBV4-2 to TRBJ2-7; TRBD2 matches at 12 bases. The CDR3 loop spans 16 amino acids. Germline assignment: CDR1 LGHNA and CDR2 YNFKEQ. The V segment lost 5 bases and the J segment 5 bases; nucleotides outside the gene matches: 10. The DNA for the CDR3 is TGTGCCAGCAGCAACCCAGGACTAGCGGGAAGGGACGAGCAGTACTTC. The encoded protein is CASSNPGLAGRDEQYF.

This clone occurred once. The V call is TRBV2, the J call TRBJ2-5, with 8 bases that match TRBD2. This CDR3 is 15 amino acids long. V was pared by 8 bases and J by 4 bases, with 12 bases of the junction left unmatched. Germline loops: CDR1 SNHLY, CDR2 FYNNEI. The CDR3 loop reads CASLLTRLARETQYF. In nucleotides, the CDR3 is TGTGCCAGCCTCCTGACCAGACTAGCGAGAGAGACCCAGTACTTC. Filled out from reference TRBV2 and TRBJ2-5, the complete variable domain reads EPEVTQTPSHQVTQMGQEVILRCVPISNHLYFYWYRQILGQKVEFLVSFYNNEISEKSEIFDDQFSVERPDGSNFTLKIRSTKLEDSAMYFCASLLTRLARETQYFGPGTRLLVL.

The chain has TRBV21-1 and TRBJ1-2; the D segment call TRBD1 is taken from the table without a DNA check. TRBV21-1 is a pseudogene. There are 13 residues in the CDR3. The CDR3 bases are TGTGCCAGCAGCAAAGGGGAAGGGGCGGCGGACACCTTC. Residues: CASSKGEGAADTF.

V and J are TRBV12-5 and TRBJ2-7; tentatively, D is TRBD2 (6 bases). The CDR3 loop spans 15 amino acids. Looked up from germline, CDR1 is LGHNT and CDR2 is FRNRAP. Trimming shortened V by 7 bases and J by 2 bases, and 18 bases separated the two germline ends. The CDR3 bases are TGTGCTAGTGAACCTAGCGATTCCCCGACCTACGAGCAGTACTTC. This sequence encodes CASEPSDSPTYEQYF.

This chain joins TRBV6-1 and TRBJ1-3, with unresolved D. Trimming shortened V by 3 bases and J by 2 bases, and 8 bases separated the two germline ends. The length of the CDR3 is 14 residues. Germline V lookup: CDR1 MNHNS, CDR2 SASEGT. The DNA of the CDR3 is TGTGCCAGCAGTGAGGCAGGTGCTGGAAACACCATATATTTT. Translation: CASSEAGAGNTIYF.

The genes are TRBV9 and TRBJ2-7; 15 nucleotides line up with TRBD2. Germline trimming cut 3 bases from V and 2 bases from J; bases unmatched to any gene: 6. Germline values: CDR1 SGDLS, CDR2 YYNGEE. The CDR3 sequence is 17 residues long. CDR3 sequence: CASSAERTSGRAYEQYF. The CDR3 nucleotides read TGTGCCAGCAGCGCGGAGAGGACTAGCGGGAGGGCCTACGAGCAGTACTTC.

The V call is TRBV4-2, the J call TRBJ1-6, with 7 bases identical to TRBD1. In germline, CDR1 is LGHNA, CDR2 YNFKEQ. The CDR3 covers 16 residues. V lost 0 bases to trimming and J lost 9 bases; unmatched junction nucleotides: 8. The CDR3 sequence: CASSQDIAGGSSPLHF. CDR3 coding DNA: TGTGCCAGCAGCCAAGACATAGCAGGGGGGAGTTCACCCCTCCACTTT.

The chain links TRBV7-2 to TRBJ2-7; D possibly corresponds to TRBD1 (6 bases). The ends were cut back, 1 base at V and 3 bases at J, with 13 bases in the middle. Germline assignment: CDR1 SGHTA and CDR2 FQGNSA. The length of the CDR3 is 15 residues. The CDR3 protein is CASSLETGKDYEQYF. The CDR3 DNA sequence: TGTGCCAGCAGCTTAGAAACAGGGAAGGACTACGAGCAGTACTTC.

This clone was observed a single time. This chain links TRBV7-9 with TRBJ2-1; tentative D call: TRBD2 (5 bases). V lost 2 bases, J lost 8 bases, and 16 bases lay in between. The length of the CDR3 is 15 residues. Germline assignment: CDR1 SEHNR and CDR2 FQNEAQ (reference sequence). The CDR3 protein is CASSLNPVERDEQFF. The CDR3 DNA is TGTGCCAGCAGCTTAAATCCAGTTGAGAGGGATGAGCAGTTCTTC.

The CDR3 sequence is CASSDRDRGNEQFF. The CDR3 DNA sequence: TGTGCCAGCAGCGATAGAGACAGGGGCAATGAGCAGTTCTTC. The chain recombines TRBV9 with TRBJ2-1, with TRBD1 matching over 8 bases. CDR1 is SGDLS, CDR2 YYNGEE, per germline. J lost 6 bases, V lost 3 bases, and 5 bases had no gene match. The CDR3 runs to 14 residues.

The J gene is TRBJ1-3, the V gene TRBV4-1; no definite D call. V shed 1 base and J shed 0 bases, with 7 bases lying between them. In germline, CDR1 is MGHRA, CDR2 YSYEKL. The CDR3 runs 15 residues. The CDR3 coding sequence is TGCGCCAGCAGCCAAGGTACTTCCTCTGGAAACACCATATATTTT. Protein: CASSQGTSSGNTIYF.